These 3 T cell receptor beta chains originate from one sample sequenced in a study of blood T cell repertoires in COVID-19. Generated by immunoSEQ multiplex PCR, the TCRdb table keeps only in-frame clones and is missing some. The sample holds under 200,000 clones, around four fifths seen once. Sequencing used PBMCs or T cells enriched from blood (not recorded which). The receptors shown here come from a woman aged 45-59 years who had recovered from COVID-19.

V gene TRBV14 combines with J gene TRBJ2-1; a weak D match, TRBD2 (5 bases). V was shortened by 3 bases and J by 4 bases, with 10 bases between the two germline ends. The CDR3 covers 14 residues. Per germline, CDR1 SGHDN and CDR2 FVKESK. The CDR3 sequence is CASSQNPGYNEQFF. CDR3 in DNA: TGTGCCAGCAGCCAGAACCCGGGGTACAATGAGCAGTTCTTC.

This rearrangement joins TRBV7-3 to TRBJ1-6, with D unresolved. CDR1 SGHTA and CDR2 FQGTGA come from the germline V gene. Deletions cut 5 bases from V and 0 bases from J, with 17 bases between. The CDR3 runs 18 residues. The CDR3 here is CASSLGGPMTSYNSPLHF. In nucleotides, the CDR3 is TGTGCCAGCAGCCTGGGAGGACCGATGACCTCCTATAATTCACCCCTCCACTTT.

The chain carries TRBV27 and TRBJ1-2; D is perhaps TRBD1 (5 bases). Germline V lookup: CDR1 MNHEY, CDR2 SMNVEV (reference sequence). The length of the CDR3 is 16 residues. Trimming stripped 10 bases from V and 0 bases from J, with 21 bases between. CDR3 bases: TGTGCCACCGGACATTGGCGACCCCTAGCTAACTATGGCTACACCTTC. Protein product: CATGHWRPLANYGYTF.